A single sample gave rise to the 16 T cell receptor beta chains below, sequenced in a study of early T cells in non-severe SARS-CoV-2 infection. One entry per CDR3 protein, called by TCRdb with MiXCR from the 5' RACE reads. The table has 40,000 to 50,000 distinct CDR3 sequences, 6% to 7.5% seen once. What was sequenced was whole blood. All receptors come from an adult who was a healthcare worker with PCR-confirmed SARS-CoV-2 infection or an uninfected control (not recorded which).

There are a few counts of this clonotype. The chain has TRBV6-1 and TRBJ2-2; 7 bases fit TRBD1. Germline V gene lookup returns CDR1 MNHNS and CDR2 SASEGT. The CDR3 contains 15 residues. Losses at the gene ends were 5 bases for V and 4 bases for J; bases not matched to a gene: 7. CDR3 amino acids: CASSKGQTVTGELFF. The CDR3 DNA sequence: TGTGCCAGCAGTAAGGGACAGACCGTCACCGGGGAGCTGTTTTTT.

The gene calls are TRBV14 and TRBJ2-2, with D perhaps TRBD2 (5 bases). V lost 3 bases and J 4 bases, leaving 15 bases between the germline ends. CDR3 length equals 16 residues. Germline assignment: CDR1 SGHDN and CDR2 FVKESK. CDR3 DNA sequence: TGTGCCAGCAGCCAGGGTTCCCGGGGTCGCACCGGGGAGCTGTTTTTT. Its translation is CASSQGSRGRTGELFF.

The gene calls are TRBV6-6 and TRBJ1-1; TRBD1 matches 10 bases. CDR1 MNHNY and CDR2 SVGAGI come from the germline V gene (reference sequence). The CDR3 is 15 amino acids. The V segment lost 6 bases and the J segment 5 bases; nucleotides outside the gene matches: 9. CDR3 protein: CASRGTGDMGTEAFF. The DNA for the CDR3 is TGTGCCAGCAGGGGGACAGGGGATATGGGTACTGAAGCTTTCTTT.

This rearrangement joins TRBV7-9 to TRBJ2-5, with 10 nucleotides matching TRBD2. With 9 bases clipped from V and 5 bases from J, the junction kept 9 bases outside the gene matches. This CDR3 is 14 amino acids long. CDR1 and CDR2 (germline): SEHNR, FQNEAQ (reference sequence). The CDR3 reads CASHSSGGRETQYF. CDR3 nucleotides: TGTGCCAGTCACTCTAGCGGGGGAAGGGAGACCCAGTACTTC.

This clonotype was counted many times. The rearrangement uses TRBV6-2 or TRBV6-3 and TRBJ2-7; 9 positions agree with TRBD2. The germline V gene has CDR1 MNHEY and CDR2 SVGEGT. CDR3 size: 15 residues. The J segment lost 0 bases and the V segment lost 4 bases, leaving 4 bases of the junction unmatched. CDR3 protein: CASSSRTSASYEQYF. In nucleotides, the CDR3 is TGTGCCAGCAGTTCCCGGACTAGCGCCTCCTACGAGCAGTACTTC.

This clonotype was counted many times. In DNA, the CDR3 is TGCGCCAGCAGCCAGGAGGACAGGACCTACGAGCAGTACTTC. This sequence encodes CASSQEDRTYEQYF. This chain uses TRBV4-3 with TRBJ2-7; 7 bases line up with TRBD1. The CDR3 covers 14 residues. Unmatched junction bases numbered 4, after V lost 3 bases and J lost 2 bases. Per germline, CDR1 LGHNA and CDR2 YSLEER.

The V and J genes are TRBV5-4 and TRBJ2-7, with 10 bases fitting TRBD2. The CDR3 contains 15 residues. Germline V CDR1 and CDR2: SGHNT, YYREEE (reference sequence). J gave up 1 base and V 4 bases, and 5 bases lay outside the gene matches. CDR3 amino acids: CASSRTSGVSYEQYF. The DNA for the CDR3 is TGTGCCAGCAGCAGAACTAGCGGGGTTTCCTACGAGCAGTACTTC.

The chain joins TRBV5-5 to TRBJ2-3; TRBD1 matches 9 bases. This CDR3 has 15 residues. Germline loops: CDR1 SGHKS, CDR2 YYEKEE (reference sequence). Unmatched junction bases numbered 9, after V lost 4 bases and J lost 6 bases. The DNA of the CDR3 is TGTGCCAGCAGCCGTAAAACAGGGGGCCGGGATACGCAGTATTTT. This encodes CASSRKTGGRDTQYF.

As for this clonotype: This may be a read error, as it is one base from a much larger clone. CDR3 sequence: CACSLQGLGQPQHF. For the CDR3, the DNA is TGCGCCTGCAGCCTACAGGGACTGGGCCAGCCCCAGCATTTT. The J gene is TRBJ1-5, the V gene TRBV5-1; TRBD1 is a possible D gene (6 bases). The CDR3 runs 14 residues. Germline assignment: CDR1 SGHRS and CDR2 YFSETQ.

CDR3 protein: CASSSSGTGEGETQYF. CDR3 bases: TGTGCCAGCAGCTCCTCCGGGACAGGGGAAGGCGAGACCCAGTACTTC. The V call is TRBV7-9, the J call TRBJ2-5; 10 nucleotides line up with TRBD1. With V trimmed by 4 bases and J by 5 bases, 10 bases remained unmatched. Germline CDR1 reads SEHNR; CDR2 reads FQNEAQ (reference sequence). This CDR3 comprises 16 residues.

The chain links TRBV11-2 to TRBJ2-7; TRBD1 aligns across 9 bases. J lost 4 bases, V lost 4 bases, and 5 bases had no gene match. Germline values: CDR1 SGHAT, CDR2 FQNNGV. The length of the CDR3 is 14 residues. CDR3 bases: TGTGCCAGCAGCTCCGGGACAGGGAAATACGAGCAGTACTTC. Translation: CASSSGTGKYEQYF.

The chain has TRBV6-2 or TRBV6-3 and TRBJ2-2; TRBD2 might be the D (7 bases). The CDR3 length is 16 residues. V lost 0 bases and J lost 4, with 12 bases in between. Germline lookup yields CDR1 MNHEY and CDR2 SVGEGT. The CDR3 sequence: CASSYSRGGITGELFF. The CDR3 nucleotides are TGTGCCAGCAGTTACTCTAGGGGGGGCATCACCGGGGAGCTGTTTTTT.

This clonotype ranks as medium-sized (0.01 to 0.1%). The J gene is TRBJ1-5, the V gene TRBV3-1; D call uncertain. V was shortened by 4 bases and J by 1 base, with 8 bases between the two germline ends. This CDR3 is 14 amino acids long. The germline gives CDR1 LGHDT, CDR2 YNNKEL (reference sequence). The chain's CDR3 is CASSPTGSNQPQHF. CDR3 bases: TGTGCCAGCAGCCCCACGGGAAGCAATCAGCCCCAGCATTTT.

This clonotype occurred many times. The J gene is TRBJ2-1, the V gene TRBV20-1; tentative D call: TRBD2 (5 bases). The CDR3 is 14 residues long. Germline V lookup: CDR1 DFQATT, CDR2 SNEGSKA (reference sequence). The germline V and J ends were trimmed by 3 bases and 9 bases, with 18 bases remaining between them. The CDR3 loop reads CSARGIPSRAEQFF. CDR3 coding DNA: TGCAGTGCTAGGGGTATCCCTTCGCGGGCTGAGCAGTTCTTC.

The rearrangement uses TRBV6-1 and TRBJ1-1; 7 nucleotides line up with TRBD1. The CDR3 totals 13 residues. CDR1 is MNHNS, CDR2 SASEGT, per germline. The V segment lost 5 bases and the J segment 1 base; nucleotides outside the gene matches: 1. CDR3 sequence (DNA): TGTGCCAGCAGTAGGACAGGGAACACTGAAGCTTTCTTT. Amino acid sequence: CASSRTGNTEAFF.

This clonotype has at least ten counts. The chain employs TRBV6-2 or TRBV6-3 and TRBJ1-2; perhaps TRBD1 as D (6 bases). The CDR3 is 15 amino acids. Germline-derived CDR1 and CDR2 are MNHEY and SVGEGT. V lost 0 bases to trimming and J lost 1 base, with 9 bases between them. CDR3 amino acids: CASSYSTGVNYGYTF. The CDR3 DNA follows: TGTGCCAGCAGTTACTCGACAGGAGTTAACTATGGCTACACCTTC.